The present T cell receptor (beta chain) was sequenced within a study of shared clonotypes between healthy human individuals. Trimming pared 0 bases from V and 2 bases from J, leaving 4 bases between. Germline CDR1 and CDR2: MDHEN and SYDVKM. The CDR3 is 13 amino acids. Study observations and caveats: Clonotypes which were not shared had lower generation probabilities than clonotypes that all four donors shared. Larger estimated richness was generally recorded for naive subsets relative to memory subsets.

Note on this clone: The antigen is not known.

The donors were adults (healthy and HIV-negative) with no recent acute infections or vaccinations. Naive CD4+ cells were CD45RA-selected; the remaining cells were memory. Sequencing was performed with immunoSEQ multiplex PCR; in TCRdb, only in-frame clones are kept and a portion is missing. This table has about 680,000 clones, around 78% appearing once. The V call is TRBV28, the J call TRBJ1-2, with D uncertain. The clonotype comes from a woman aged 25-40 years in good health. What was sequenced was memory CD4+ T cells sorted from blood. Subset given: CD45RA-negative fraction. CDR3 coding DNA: TGTGCCAGCAGTTTATGGGGAAACTATGGCTACACCTTC. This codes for CASSLWGNYGYTF.